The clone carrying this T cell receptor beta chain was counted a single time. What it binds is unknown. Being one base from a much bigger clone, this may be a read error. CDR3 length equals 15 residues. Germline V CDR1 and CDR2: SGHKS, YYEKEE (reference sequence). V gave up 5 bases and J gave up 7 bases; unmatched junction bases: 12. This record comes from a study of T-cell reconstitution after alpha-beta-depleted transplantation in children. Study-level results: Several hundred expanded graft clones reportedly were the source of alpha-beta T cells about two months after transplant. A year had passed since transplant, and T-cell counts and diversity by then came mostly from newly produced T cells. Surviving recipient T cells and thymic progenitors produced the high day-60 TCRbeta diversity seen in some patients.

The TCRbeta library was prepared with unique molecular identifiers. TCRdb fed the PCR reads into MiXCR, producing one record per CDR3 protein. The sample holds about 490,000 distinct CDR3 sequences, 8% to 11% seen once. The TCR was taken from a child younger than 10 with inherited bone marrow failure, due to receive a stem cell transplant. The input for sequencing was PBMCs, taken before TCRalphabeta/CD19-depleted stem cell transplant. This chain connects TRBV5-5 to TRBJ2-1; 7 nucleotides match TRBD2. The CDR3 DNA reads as TGTGCCAGCAGATTAGGCCTAGCGGTGGGGAATGAGCAGTTCTTC. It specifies CASRLGLAVGNEQFF.